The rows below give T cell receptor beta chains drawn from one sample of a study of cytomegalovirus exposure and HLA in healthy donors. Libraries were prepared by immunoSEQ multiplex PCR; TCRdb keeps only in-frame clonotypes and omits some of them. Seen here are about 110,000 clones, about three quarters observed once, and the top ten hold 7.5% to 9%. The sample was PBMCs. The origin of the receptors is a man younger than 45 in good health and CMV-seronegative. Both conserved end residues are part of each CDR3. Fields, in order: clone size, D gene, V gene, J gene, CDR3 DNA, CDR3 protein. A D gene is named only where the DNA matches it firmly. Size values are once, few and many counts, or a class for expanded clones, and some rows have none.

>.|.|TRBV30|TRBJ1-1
TGTGCCTGGAGTGCGGGGGGCTACACTGAAGCTTTCTTT
CAWSAGGYTEAFF
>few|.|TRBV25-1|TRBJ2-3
TGTGCCAGCAGTGAAGTGAGGGTGGCAGATACGCAGTATTTT
CASSEVRVADTQYF
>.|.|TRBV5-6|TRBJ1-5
TGTGCCAGCAGCCCGACGGGGGAGGGCAATCAGCCCCAGCATTTT
CASSPTGEGNQPQHF
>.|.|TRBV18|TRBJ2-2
TGTGCCAGCTCACCACTCGGGCAGGCCTCGGGGTGGAGAGAGGGCTCGAACACCGGGGAGCTGTTTTTT
CASSPLGQASGWREGSNTGELFF
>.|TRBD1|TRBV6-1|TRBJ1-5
TGTGCCAGCACCCCAAGTGGGACAGGTAATCAGCCCCAGCATTTT
CASTPSGTGNQPQHF
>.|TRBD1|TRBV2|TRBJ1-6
TGTGCCAGCAGTGAGGGACAGGGAAGGTCACCCCTCCACTTT
CASSEGQGRSPLHF
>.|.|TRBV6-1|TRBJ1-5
TGTGCCAGCAGTGAAGGGCAGTACAATCAGCCCCAGCATTTT
CASSEGQYNQPQHF
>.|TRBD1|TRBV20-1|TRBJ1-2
TGCAGTGCTCGAATGGACAGGGGGTTCACCTTC
CSARMDRGFTF
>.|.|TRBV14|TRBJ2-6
TGTGCCAGCAGCCAACTAGGGGTATCCGGAGGGGCCAACGTCCTGACTTTC
CASSQLGVSGGANVLTF
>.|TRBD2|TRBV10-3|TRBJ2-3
TGTGCCATCAGGACTAGCGGGGGGGCTACAGATACGCAGTATTTT
CAIRTSGGATDTQYF
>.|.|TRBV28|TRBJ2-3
TGTGCCAGCAGTTTCCTAAAGCGCACAGATACGCAGTATTTT
CASSFLKRTDTQYF
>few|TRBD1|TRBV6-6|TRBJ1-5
TGTGCCAGCACCGACTCGGGGACAGGGGGAAATCAGCCCCAGCATTTT
CASTDSGTGGNQPQHF
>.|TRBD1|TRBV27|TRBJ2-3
TGTGCCAGCAGTCCCCTCGGTACGGGGACAGGGGTCACAGATACGCAGTATTTT
CASSPLGTGTGVTDTQYF
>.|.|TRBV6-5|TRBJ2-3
TGTGCCAGCAGGATCAGGGTCACAGATACGCAGTATTTT
CASRIRVTDTQYF
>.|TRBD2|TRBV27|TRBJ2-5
TGTGCCAGCAGGGGGGGGACGGGGGGGAAGACCCAGTACTTC
CASRGGTGGKTQYF
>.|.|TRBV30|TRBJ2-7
TGTGCCTTTCAGGGGTACTACGATGAGCAGTACTTC
CAFQGYYDEQYF
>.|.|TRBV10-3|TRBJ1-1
TGTGCCATCAATAACAGGGCGGAGTCCACTGAAGCTTTCTTT
CAINNRAESTEAFF
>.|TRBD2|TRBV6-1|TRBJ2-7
TGTGCCAGCAGTGAAGGGACTAGCGGGGTCGAGCAGTACTTC
CASSEGTSGVEQYF
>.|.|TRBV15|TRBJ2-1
TGTGCCACCAGCAGAGACAACGGGAGAAGCAATGAGCAGTTCTTC
CATSRDNGRSNEQFF
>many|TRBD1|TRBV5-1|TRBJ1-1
TGCGCCAGCAGCGGGCGACAGGGCTTCGAGGCTGAAGCTTTCTTT
CASSGRQGFEAEAFF
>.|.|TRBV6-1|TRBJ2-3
TGTGCCAGCACTAGGACAGTCTTCACAGATACGCAGTATTTT
CASTRTVFTDTQYF
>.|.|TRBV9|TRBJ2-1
TGTGCCAGCAGCGTAGATCACGGGAGCGGCGATGAGCAGTTCTTC
CASSVDHGSGDEQFF
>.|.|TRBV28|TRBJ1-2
TGTGCCAGCAGTTTACTTCAGGGATTCGGCTACACCTTC
CASSLLQGFGYTF
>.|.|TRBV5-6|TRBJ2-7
TGTGCCAGCAGCTTATCGGGACTCACAATCTACGAGCAGTACTTC
CASSLSGLTIYEQYF
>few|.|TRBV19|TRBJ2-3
TGTGCCAGTAGTAGCGGGGGCCTCACAGATACGCAGTATTTT
CASSSGGLTDTQYF
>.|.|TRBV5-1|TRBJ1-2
TGCGCCAGCAGCCCCAGCAGCGGGGCGTGGGGCTACACCTTC
CASSPSSGAWGYTF
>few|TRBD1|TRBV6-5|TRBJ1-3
TGTGCCAGCGGGTATGACAGGGAACGAGGAAACACCATATATTTT
CASGYDRERGNTIYF
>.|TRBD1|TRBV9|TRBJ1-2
TGTGCCAGCAGCGTAGGGACAGGGGTCGGCGGCTACACCTTC
CASSVGTGVGGYTF
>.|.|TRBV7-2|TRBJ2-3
TGTGCCAGCAGCCCGGACTGGAAGAAGCACACAGATACGCAGTATTTT
CASSPDWKKHTDTQYF
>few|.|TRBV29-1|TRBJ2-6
TGCAGCGTTGAAGGTGTCTCGGGGGCCAACGTCCTGACTTTC
CSVEGVSGANVLTF
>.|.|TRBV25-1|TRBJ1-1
TGTGCCAGCAGTGAATCTCCGAACACTGAAGCTTTCTTT
CASSESPNTEAFF
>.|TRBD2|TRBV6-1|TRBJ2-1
TGTGCCAGCAGTGACCGGCGCGGGACTAAGTTGGATGAGCAGTTCTTC
CASSDRRGTKLDEQFF
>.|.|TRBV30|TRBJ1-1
TGTGCCTGGAGTACACAAGTGAACACTGAAGCTTTCTTT
CAWSTQVNTEAFF
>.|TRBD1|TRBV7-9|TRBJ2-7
TGTGCCAGCAGCTTAGGGACAGGACACGAGCAGTACTTC
CASSLGTGHEQYF
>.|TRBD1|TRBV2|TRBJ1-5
TGTGCCAGCAGTGAATCTTTGACAGGGCGGCAGCCCCAGCATTTT
CASSESLTGRQPQHF
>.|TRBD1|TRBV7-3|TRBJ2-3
TGTGCCAGCAACACAGGGGGCGAGGATACGCAGTATTTT
CASNTGGEDTQYF
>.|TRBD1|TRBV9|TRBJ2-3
TGTGCCAGCAGCGTCGGGACAGGGTGCACAGATACGCAGTATTTT
CASSVGTGCTDTQYF
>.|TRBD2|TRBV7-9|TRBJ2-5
TGTGCCAGCAGCTTTTCACTAGCGGGGGCGGAGACCCAGTACTTC
CASSFSLAGAETQYF
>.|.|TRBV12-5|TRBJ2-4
TGTGCTAGCGGGTCTGAGTCCAAAAACATTCAGTACTTC
CASGSESKNIQYF
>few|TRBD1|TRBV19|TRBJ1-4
TGTGCCAGTAGTCCAGGGGGCACTAATGAAAAACTGTTTTTT
CASSPGGTNEKLFF
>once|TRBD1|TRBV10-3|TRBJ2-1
TGTGCCATCAAAGGGACAGAAGCTAACAATGAGCAGTTCTTC
CAIKGTEANNEQFF
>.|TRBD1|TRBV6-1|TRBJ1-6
TGTGCCAGCAGCTGGACAGGGTCTACCCCTCACTTT
CASSWTGSTPHF
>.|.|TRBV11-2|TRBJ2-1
TGTGCCAGCAGCTTAGGGGCAGGGGACTACAATGAGCAGTTCTTC
CASSLGAGDYNEQFF
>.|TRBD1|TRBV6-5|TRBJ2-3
TGTGCCAGCAGAAAGGGACAGGGGACGATATCGCAGTATTTT
CASRKGQGTISQYF
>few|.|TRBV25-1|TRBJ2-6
TGTGCCAGCAGTGCTTGGGGGGAGGGGGCTGGGGCCAACGTCCTGACTTTC
CASSAWGEGAGANVLTF
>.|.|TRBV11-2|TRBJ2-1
TGTGCCAGCAGCCCTGACAGTTACAATGAGCAGTTCTTC
CASSPDSYNEQFF
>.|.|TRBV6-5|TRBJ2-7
TGTGCCAGCAGTGGGCGGGACTCACCCTACGAGCAGTACTTC
CASSGRDSPYEQYF